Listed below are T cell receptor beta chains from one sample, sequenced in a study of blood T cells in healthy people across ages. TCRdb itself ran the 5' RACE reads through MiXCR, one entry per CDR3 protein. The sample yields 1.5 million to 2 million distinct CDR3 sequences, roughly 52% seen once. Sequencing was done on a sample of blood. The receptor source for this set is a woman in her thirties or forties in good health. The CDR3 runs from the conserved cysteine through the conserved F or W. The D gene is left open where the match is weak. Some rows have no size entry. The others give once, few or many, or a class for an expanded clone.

CDR3 DNA: TGTGCCAGCAGTTCCACCCCTGAGACCCAGTACTTC
CDR3 protein: CASSSTPETQYF
V gene: TRBV28
D gene: NA
clone size: many
J gene: TRBJ2-5

CDR3 DNA: TGTGCCAGCAGCATGGAGCTAGCGGGGCTTTACAATGAGCAGTTCTTC
CDR3 protein: CASSMELAGLYNEQFF
V gene: TRBV7-3
D gene: TRBD2
clone size: NA
J gene: TRBJ2-1

CDR3 DNA: TGTGCCATCAGTGAGTCGATCGCGGGAAGGGGCTACACCTTC
CDR3 protein: CAISESIAGRGYTF
V gene: TRBV10-3
D gene: NA
clone size: NA
J gene: TRBJ1-2

CDR3 DNA: TGTGCCAGCAGTTTACGGGGAGGGGAGACCCAGTACTTC
CDR3 protein: CASSLRGGETQYF
V gene: TRBV7-2
D gene: TRBD2
clone size: many
J gene: TRBJ2-5

CDR3 DNA: TGTGCCAGCAGTCCCCTAGGGGGGGGGAGCTACGAGCTGTACTTC
CDR3 protein: CASSPLGGGSYELYF
V gene: TRBV6-2/TRBV6-3
D gene: NA
clone size: NA
J gene: TRBJ2-7

CDR3 DNA: TGTGCCAGCAGTTACTCGATCGGGGGTGAGGGCTACGAGCAGTACTTC
CDR3 protein: CASSYSIGGEGYEQYF
V gene: TRBV6-6
D gene: NA
clone size: NA
J gene: TRBJ2-7

CDR3 DNA: TGTGCCAGCAGTTTCTTCCTGACAGGGGGCCCCTACGCCTACAATGAGCAGTTCTTC
CDR3 protein: CASSFFLTGGPYAYNEQFF
V gene: TRBV28
D gene: TRBD1
clone size: NA
J gene: TRBJ2-1

CDR3 DNA: TGTGCCAGCAGTAGCCCAGAGTTGGCCAAAAACATTCAGTACTTC
CDR3 protein: CASSSPELAKNIQYF
V gene: TRBV28
D gene: NA
clone size: NA
J gene: TRBJ2-4

CDR3 DNA: TGCGCCAGCAGCCATTACAGGGGAGAGGAGACCCAGTACTTC
CDR3 protein: CASSHYRGEETQYF
V gene: TRBV4-3
D gene: TRBD1
clone size: NA
J gene: TRBJ2-5

CDR3 DNA: TGCAGCGTAAGGGGGCCTGGGGCCGACGTCCTGACTTTC
CDR3 protein: CSVRGPGADVLTF
V gene: TRBV29-1
D gene: TRBD1
clone size: NA
J gene: TRBJ2-6

CDR3 DNA: TGCAGCGTTGTGGTGGTAGGGTCCTACGAGCAGTACTTC
CDR3 protein: CSVVVVGSYEQYF
V gene: TRBV29-1
D gene: NA
clone size: many
J gene: TRBJ2-7

CDR3 DNA: TGTGCCAGCACCCAAAAGGTGGCAGGGGACAATGAGCAGTTCTTC
CDR3 protein: CASTQKVAGDNEQFF
V gene: TRBV21-1
D gene: NA
clone size: NA
J gene: TRBJ2-1

CDR3 DNA: TGTGCCAGCAGTTTCGGCTACGGGGGTTACGAGCAGTACTTC
CDR3 protein: CASSFGYGGYEQYF
V gene: TRBV12-3/TRBV12-4
D gene: NA
clone size: NA
J gene: TRBJ2-7

CDR3 DNA: TGTGCCAGCAGACCCCCAGAGAGGGGGCTTGGCTACACCTTC
CDR3 protein: CASRPPERGLGYTF
V gene: TRBV12-3/TRBV12-4
D gene: TRBD1
clone size: few
J gene: TRBJ1-2

CDR3 DNA: TGTGCCAGCAGCTTAGGATTGGACAGGGGGCGAGGAGAGCAGTACTTC
CDR3 protein: CASSLGLDRGRGEQYF
V gene: TRBV7-9
D gene: TRBD1
clone size: NA
J gene: TRBJ2-4

CDR3 DNA: TGTGCCAGCAGTCCACCAACTAGCGGGGACTCCTACGAGCAGTACTTC
CDR3 protein: CASSPPTSGDSYEQYF
V gene: TRBV12-3/TRBV12-4
D gene: TRBD2
clone size: NA
J gene: TRBJ2-7

CDR3 DNA: TGCAGGGTTGGTTCCGGAACCTACGAGCAGTACTTC
CDR3 protein: CRVGSGTYEQYF
V gene: TRBV29-1
D gene: NA
clone size: once
J gene: TRBJ2-7

CDR3 DNA: TGTGCCAGCAGCTCCGATTGGACGGTGGAACACGAGCAGTACTTC
CDR3 protein: CASSSDWTVEHEQYF
V gene: TRBV7-2
D gene: NA
clone size: NA
J gene: TRBJ2-7

CDR3 DNA: TGCGCCAGCAGCGTAACCGGGACAGCCAAAAACATTCAGTACTTC
CDR3 protein: CASSVTGTAKNIQYF
V gene: TRBV4-1
D gene: NA
clone size: few
J gene: TRBJ2-4

CDR3 DNA: TGTGCCAGCAGCTTGGTAGCCAGGATGATCACTGAAGCTTTCTTT
CDR3 protein: CASSLVARMITEAFF
V gene: TRBV5-5
D gene: NA
clone size: NA
J gene: TRBJ1-1

CDR3 DNA: TGTGCCAGCAGTATAACAAGCGAGACCCAGTACTTC
CDR3 protein: CASSITSETQYF
V gene: TRBV12-3/TRBV12-4
D gene: NA
clone size: NA
J gene: TRBJ2-5

CDR3 DNA: TGTGCCAGCAGTGATAGGACTAGCGGGCCTAGCTCCTACAATGAGCAGTTCTTC
CDR3 protein: CASSDRTSGPSSYNEQFF
V gene: TRBV2
D gene: TRBD2
clone size: NA
J gene: TRBJ2-1

CDR3 DNA: TGCGCCAGCAGCCCCACAACACCGCCAGAGACCCAGTACTTC
CDR3 protein: CASSPTTPPETQYF
V gene: TRBV5-1
D gene: NA
clone size: few
J gene: TRBJ2-5

CDR3 DNA: TGTGCCAGCACCGGACCAGACGGGATTACGCAGTATTTT
CDR3 protein: CASTGPDGITQYF
V gene: TRBV7-6
D gene: NA
clone size: NA
J gene: TRBJ2-3